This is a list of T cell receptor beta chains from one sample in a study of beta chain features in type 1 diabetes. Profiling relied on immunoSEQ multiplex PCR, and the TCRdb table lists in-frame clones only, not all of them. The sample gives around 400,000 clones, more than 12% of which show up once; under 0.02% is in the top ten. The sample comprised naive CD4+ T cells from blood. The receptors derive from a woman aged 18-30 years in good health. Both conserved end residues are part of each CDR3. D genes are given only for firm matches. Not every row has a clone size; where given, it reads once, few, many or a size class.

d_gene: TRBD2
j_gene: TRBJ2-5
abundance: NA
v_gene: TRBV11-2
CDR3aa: CASSLQAAGEETQYF
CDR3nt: TGTGCCAGCAGCTTACAGGCGGCGGGAGAAGAGACCCAGTACTTC

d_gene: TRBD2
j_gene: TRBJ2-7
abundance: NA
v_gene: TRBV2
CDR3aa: CASSSTSGPYEQYF
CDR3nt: TGTGCCAGCAGCTCGACTAGCGGGCCCTACGAGCAGTACTTC

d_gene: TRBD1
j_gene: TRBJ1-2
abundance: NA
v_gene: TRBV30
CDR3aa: CAWSVTPGQGAYGYTF
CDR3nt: TGTGCCTGGAGTGTTACCCCGGGACAGGGGGCCTATGGCTACACCTTC

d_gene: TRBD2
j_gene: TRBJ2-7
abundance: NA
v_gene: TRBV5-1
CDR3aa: CASSLVASGPTYEQYF
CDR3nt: TGCGCCAGCAGCTTGGTGGCTAGCGGTCCCACCTACGAGCAGTACTTC

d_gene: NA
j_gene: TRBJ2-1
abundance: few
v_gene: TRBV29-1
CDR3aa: CSVDRRQKVEQFF
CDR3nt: TGCAGCGTCGACCGACGACAGAAGGTTGAGCAGTTCTTC

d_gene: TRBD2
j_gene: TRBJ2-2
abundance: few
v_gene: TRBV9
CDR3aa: CASSVGGGSFAGELFF
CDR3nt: TGTGCCAGCAGCGTAGGCGGCGGGAGCTTCGCCGGGGAGCTGTTTTTT

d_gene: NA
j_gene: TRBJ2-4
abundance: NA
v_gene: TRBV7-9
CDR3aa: CASTRGAKNIQYF
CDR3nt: TGTGCCAGCACCAGGGGAGCCAAAAACATTCAGTACTTC

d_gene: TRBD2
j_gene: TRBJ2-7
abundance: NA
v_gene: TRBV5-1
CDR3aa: CASSLGLAEYEQYF
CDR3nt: TGCGCCAGCAGCCTTGGACTAGCGGAATACGAGCAGTACTTC

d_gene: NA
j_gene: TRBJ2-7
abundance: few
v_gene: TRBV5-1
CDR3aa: CASSLGTYEQYF
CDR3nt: TGCGCCAGCAGCCTTGGTACTTACGAGCAGTACTTC

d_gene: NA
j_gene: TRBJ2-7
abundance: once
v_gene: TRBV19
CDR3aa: CASSPTAGARYEQYF
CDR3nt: TGTGCCAGTAGTCCCACGGCGGGGGCACGCTACGAGCAGTACTTC

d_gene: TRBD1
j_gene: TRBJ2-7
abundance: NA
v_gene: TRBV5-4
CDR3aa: CATKRQGAIYEQYF
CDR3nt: TGTGCCACCAAAAGACAGGGGGCTATCTACGAGCAGTACTTC

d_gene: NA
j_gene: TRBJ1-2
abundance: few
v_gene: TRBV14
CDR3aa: CASSQVTGGGYTF
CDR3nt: TGTGCCAGCAGCCAAGTCACGGGGGGTGGCTACACCTTC

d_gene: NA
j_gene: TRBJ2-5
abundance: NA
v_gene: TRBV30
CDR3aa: CAWSVPRAAQETQYF
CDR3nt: TGTGCCTGGAGTGTACCGAGGGCAGCCCAAGAGACCCAGTACTTC

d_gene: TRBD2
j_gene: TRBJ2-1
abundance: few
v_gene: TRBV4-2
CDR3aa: CASSRMPGLTIYNEQFF
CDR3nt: TGTGCCAGCAGCCGAATGCCGGGACTAACTATCTACAATGAGCAGTTCTTC

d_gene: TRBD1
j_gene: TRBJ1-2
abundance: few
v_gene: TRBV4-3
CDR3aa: CASSQNRGIVYGYTF
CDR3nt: TGCGCCAGCAGCCAGAACAGGGGGATAGTCTATGGCTACACCTTC

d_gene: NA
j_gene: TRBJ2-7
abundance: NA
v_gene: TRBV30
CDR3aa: CAWNGGIYEQYF
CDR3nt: TGTGCCTGGAACGGGGGAATCTACGAGCAGTACTTC

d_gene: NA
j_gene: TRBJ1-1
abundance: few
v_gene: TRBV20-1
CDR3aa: CSAVRNTEAFF
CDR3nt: TGCAGTGCTGTGAGGAACACTGAAGCTTTCTTT

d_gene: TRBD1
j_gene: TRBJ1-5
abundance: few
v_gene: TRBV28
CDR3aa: CASSPATGTINQPQHF
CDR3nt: TGTGCCAGCAGTCCGGCGACAGGGACCATCAATCAGCCCCAGCATTTT

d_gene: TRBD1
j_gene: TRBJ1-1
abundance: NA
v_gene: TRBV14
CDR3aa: CASSQQTGVGTEAFF
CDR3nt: TGTGCCAGCAGCCAACAAACAGGGGTTGGCACTGAAGCTTTCTTT

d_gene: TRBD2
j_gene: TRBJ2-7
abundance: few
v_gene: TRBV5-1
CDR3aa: CASSLGAGLYEQYF
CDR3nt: TGCGCCAGCAGCTTGGGAGCGGGACTCTACGAGCAGTACTTC

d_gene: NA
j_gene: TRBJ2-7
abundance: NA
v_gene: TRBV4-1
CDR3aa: CASSQVPRQGLRYEQYF
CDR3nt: TGCGCCAGCAGCCAAGTCCCTAGACAGGGACTGAGATACGAGCAGTACTTC

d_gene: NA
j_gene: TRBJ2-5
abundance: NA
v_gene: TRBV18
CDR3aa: CASSPLAQETQYF
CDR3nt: TGTGCCAGCTCACCCCTCGCGCAAGAGACCCAGTACTTC

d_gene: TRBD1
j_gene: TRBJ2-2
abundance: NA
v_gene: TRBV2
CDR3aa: CASRVKQGTGELFF
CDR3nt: TGTGCCAGCAGGGTTAAACAGGGGACCGGGGAGCTGTTTTTT

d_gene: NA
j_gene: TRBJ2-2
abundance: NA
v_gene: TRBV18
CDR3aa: CASSPKDYGPSGELFF
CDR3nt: TGTGCCAGCTCACCAAAGGACTACGGACCATCCGGGGAGCTGTTTTTT

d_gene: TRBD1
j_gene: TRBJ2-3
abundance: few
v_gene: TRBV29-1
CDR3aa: CSVPGQGALSRTDTQYF
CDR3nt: TGCAGCGTTCCGGGACAGGGGGCACTCTCCCGCACAGATACGCAGTATTTT

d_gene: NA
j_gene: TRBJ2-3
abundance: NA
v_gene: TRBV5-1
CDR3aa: CASSLAITKSSTDTQYF
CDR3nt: TGCGCCAGCAGCTTGGCCATAACAAAGTCTAGCACAGATACGCAGTATTTT

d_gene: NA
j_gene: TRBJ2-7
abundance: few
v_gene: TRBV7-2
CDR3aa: CASSSTLSYEQYF
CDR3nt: TGTGCCAGCAGCTCGACTCTGTCCTACGAGCAGTACTTC

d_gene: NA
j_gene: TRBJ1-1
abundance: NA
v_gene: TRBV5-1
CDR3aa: CASSLAGGGPKEAFF
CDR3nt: TGCGCCAGCAGCTTGGCCGGAGGCGGACCGAAAGAAGCTTTCTTT

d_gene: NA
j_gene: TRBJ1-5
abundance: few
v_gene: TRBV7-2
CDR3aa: CASSLEGNSNQPQHF
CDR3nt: TGTGCCAGCAGCTTAGAGGGGAATAGCAATCAGCCCCAGCATTTT

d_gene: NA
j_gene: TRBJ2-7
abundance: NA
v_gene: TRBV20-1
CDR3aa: CSASTEAAQYF
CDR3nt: TGCAGTGCTAGCACGGAAGCGGCACAGTACTTC

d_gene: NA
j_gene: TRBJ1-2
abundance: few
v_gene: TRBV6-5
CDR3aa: CASSYWARGLYGYTF
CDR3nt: TGTGCCAGCAGTTACTGGGCCCGCGGGCTCTATGGCTACACCTTC

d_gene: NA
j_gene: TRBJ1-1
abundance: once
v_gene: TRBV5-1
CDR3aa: CASSLATGTAVNTEAFF
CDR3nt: TGCGCCAGCAGCTTGGCCACAGGGACCGCCGTGAACACTGAAGCTTTCTTT

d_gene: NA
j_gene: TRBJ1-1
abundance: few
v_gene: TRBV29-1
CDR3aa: CSVLPRGRRDTEAFF
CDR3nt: TGCAGCGTTTTGCCAAGGGGCAGAAGGGACACTGAAGCTTTCTTT

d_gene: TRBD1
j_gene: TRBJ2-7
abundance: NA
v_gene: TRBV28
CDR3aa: CASSLTGTGYSYEQYF
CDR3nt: TGTGCCAGCAGTCTGACCGGGACAGGGTACTCCTACGAGCAGTACTTC

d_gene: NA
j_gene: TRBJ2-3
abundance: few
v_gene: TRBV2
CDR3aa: CARSQGGTSTDTQYF
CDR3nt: TGTGCCCGGAGCCAAGGCGGGACTAGCACAGATACGCAGTATTTT

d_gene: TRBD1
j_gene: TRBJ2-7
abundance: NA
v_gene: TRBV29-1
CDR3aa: CSVVIRGPYEQYF
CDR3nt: TGCAGCGTGGTAATCAGGGGGCCTTACGAGCAGTACTTC

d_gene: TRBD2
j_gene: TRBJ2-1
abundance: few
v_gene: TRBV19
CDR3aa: CASSRPGLAGRVEQFF
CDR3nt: TGTGCCAGTAGTCGTCCGGGACTAGCGGGGAGGGTTGAGCAGTTCTTC

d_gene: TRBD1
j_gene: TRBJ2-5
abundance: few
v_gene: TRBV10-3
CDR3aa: CAISPGTGEQETQYF
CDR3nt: TGTGCCATCAGCCCCGGGACAGGGGAACAAGAGACCCAGTACTTC

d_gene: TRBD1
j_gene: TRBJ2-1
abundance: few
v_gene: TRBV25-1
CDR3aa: CASSPGQGVLREQFF
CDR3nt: TGTGCCAGCAGTCCGGGGCAGGGGGTTCTCAGGGAGCAGTTCTTC

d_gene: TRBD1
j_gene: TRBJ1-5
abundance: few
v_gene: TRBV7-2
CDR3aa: CASSRTGVNQPQHF
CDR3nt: TGTGCCAGCAGCCGGACAGGAGTCAATCAGCCCCAGCATTTT

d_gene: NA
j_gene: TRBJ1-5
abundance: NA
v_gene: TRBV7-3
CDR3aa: CASSPGEYQPQHF
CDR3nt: TGTGCCAGCAGCCCGGGGGAGTATCAGCCCCAGCATTTT

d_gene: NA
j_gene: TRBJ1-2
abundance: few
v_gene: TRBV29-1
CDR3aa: CSAPLQGPYGYTF
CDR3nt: TGCAGCGCACCCCTACAGGGACCGTATGGCTACACCTTC

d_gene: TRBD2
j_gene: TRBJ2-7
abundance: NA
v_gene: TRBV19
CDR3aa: CASSRYGTSGSYEQYF
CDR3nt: TGTGCCAGTAGTCGATATGGGACTAGCGGGAGCTACGAGCAGTACTTC

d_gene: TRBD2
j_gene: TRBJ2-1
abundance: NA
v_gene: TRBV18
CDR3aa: CASSPTSGSSDEQFF
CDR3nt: TGTGCCAGCTCACCTACTAGCGGGAGTAGTGATGAGCAGTTCTTC

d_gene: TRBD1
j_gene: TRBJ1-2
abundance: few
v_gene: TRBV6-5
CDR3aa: CASSRTGVGYTF
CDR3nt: TGTGCCAGCAGCCGAACAGGGGTTGGCTACACCTTC

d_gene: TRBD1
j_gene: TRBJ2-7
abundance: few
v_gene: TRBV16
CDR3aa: CASSHSGTGYYEQYF
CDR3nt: TGTGCCAGCAGCCACTCCGGGACAGGGTACTACGAGCAGTACTTC